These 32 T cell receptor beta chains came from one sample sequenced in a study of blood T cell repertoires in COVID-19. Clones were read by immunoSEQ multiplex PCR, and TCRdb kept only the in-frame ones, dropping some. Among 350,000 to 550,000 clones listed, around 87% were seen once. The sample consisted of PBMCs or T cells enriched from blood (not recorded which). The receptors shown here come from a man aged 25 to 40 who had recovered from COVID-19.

For the CDR3, the DNA is TGTGCCAGCAGCCGGGTGGGCACAGATACGCAGTATTTT. It yields the protein CASSRVGTDTQYF. The chain has TRBV7-9 and TRBJ2-3; D call uncertain. The CDR3 is made up of 13 amino acids. The V end was cut by 5 bases, the J end by 1 base, with 7 bases between. CDR1 SEHNR and CDR2 FQNEAQ come from the germline V gene (reference sequence).

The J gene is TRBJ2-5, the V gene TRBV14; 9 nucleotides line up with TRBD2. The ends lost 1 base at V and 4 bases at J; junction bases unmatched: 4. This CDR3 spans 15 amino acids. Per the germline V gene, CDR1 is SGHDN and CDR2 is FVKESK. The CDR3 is CASSQVAGGGETQYF. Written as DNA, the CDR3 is TGTGCCAGCAGCCAAGTGGCGGGAGGGGGAGAGACCCAGTACTTC.

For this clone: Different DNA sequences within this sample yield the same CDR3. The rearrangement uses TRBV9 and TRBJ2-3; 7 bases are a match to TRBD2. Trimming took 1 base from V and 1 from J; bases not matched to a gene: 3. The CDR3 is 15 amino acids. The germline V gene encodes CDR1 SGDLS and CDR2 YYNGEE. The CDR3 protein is CASSVLGGGTDTQYF. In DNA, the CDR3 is TGTGCCAGCAGCGTACTGGGGGGGGGCACAGATACGCAGTATTTT.

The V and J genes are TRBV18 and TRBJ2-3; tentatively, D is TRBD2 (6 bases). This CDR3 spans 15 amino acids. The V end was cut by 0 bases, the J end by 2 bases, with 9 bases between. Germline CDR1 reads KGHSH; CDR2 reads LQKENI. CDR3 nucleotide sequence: TGTGCCAGCTCACCACCGGCGGGAATCACAGATACGCAGTATTTT. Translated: CASSPPAGITDTQYF.

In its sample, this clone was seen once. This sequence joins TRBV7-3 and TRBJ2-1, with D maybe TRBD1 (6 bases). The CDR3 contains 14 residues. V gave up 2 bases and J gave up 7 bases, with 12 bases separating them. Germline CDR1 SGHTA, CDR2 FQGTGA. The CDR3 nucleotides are TGTGCCAGCAGCTTAGGGCAGGGGCATAATGAGCAGTTCTTC. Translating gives CASSLGQGHNEQFF.

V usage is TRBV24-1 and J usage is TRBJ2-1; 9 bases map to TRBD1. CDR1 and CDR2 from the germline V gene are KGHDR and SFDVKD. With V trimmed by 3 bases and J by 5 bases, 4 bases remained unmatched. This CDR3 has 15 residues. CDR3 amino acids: CATSDIRTGDNEQFF. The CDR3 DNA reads TGTGCCACCAGTGATATACGGACAGGGGACAATGAGCAGTTCTTC.

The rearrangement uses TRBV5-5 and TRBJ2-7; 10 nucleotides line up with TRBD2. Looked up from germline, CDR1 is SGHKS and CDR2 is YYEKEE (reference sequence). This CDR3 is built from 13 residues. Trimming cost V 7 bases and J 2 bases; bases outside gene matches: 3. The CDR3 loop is CASRTSGPYEQYF. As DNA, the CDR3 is TGTGCCAGCCGGACTAGCGGTCCCTACGAGCAGTACTTC. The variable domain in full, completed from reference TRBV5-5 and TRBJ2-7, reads DAGVTQSPTHLIKTRGQQVTLRCSPISGHKSVSWYQQVLGQGPQFIFQYYEKEERGRGNFPDRFSARQFPNYSSELNVNALLLGDSALYLCASRTSGPYEQYFGPGTRLTVT.

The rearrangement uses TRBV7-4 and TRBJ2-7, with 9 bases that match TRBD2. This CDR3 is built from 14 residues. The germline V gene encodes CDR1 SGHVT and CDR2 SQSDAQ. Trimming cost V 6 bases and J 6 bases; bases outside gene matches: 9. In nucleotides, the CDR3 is TGTGCCAGCAGTATATTAGCGGGAGCGTCCGAGCAGTACTTC. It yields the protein CASSILAGASEQYF.

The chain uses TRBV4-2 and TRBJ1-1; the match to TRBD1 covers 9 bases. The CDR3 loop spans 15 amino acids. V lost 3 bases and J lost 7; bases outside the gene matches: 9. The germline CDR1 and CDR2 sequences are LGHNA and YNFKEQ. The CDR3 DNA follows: TGTGCCAGCAGCCAGCACGGGACAGGGATGGTTGAAGCTTTCTTT. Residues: CASSQHGTGMVEAFF.

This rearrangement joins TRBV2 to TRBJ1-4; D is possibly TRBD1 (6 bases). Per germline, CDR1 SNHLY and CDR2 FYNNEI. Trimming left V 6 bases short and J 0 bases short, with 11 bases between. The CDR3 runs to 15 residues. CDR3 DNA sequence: TGTGCCAGCAGGGAACAGGGAACAACTAATGAAAAACTGTTTTTT. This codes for CASREQGTTNEKLFF.

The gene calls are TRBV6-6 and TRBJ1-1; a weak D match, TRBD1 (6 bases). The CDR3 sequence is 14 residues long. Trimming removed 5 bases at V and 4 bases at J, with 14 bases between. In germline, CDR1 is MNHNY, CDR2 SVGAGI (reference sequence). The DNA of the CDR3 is TGTGCCAGCAGTACCACAACAGGGAGCACTGAAGCTTTCTTT. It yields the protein CASSTTTGSTEAFF.

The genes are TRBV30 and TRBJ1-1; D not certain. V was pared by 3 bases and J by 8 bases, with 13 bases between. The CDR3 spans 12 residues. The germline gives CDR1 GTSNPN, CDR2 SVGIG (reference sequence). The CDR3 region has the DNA TGTGCCTGGAGCACTTTCACCGAGGAAGCTTTCTTT. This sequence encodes CAWSTFTEEAFF.

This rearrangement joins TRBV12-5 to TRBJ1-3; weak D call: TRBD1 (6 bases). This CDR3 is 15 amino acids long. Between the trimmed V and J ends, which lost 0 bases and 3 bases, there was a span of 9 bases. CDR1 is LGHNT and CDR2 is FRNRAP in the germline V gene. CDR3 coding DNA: TGTGCTAGTGGTTTGGTACCAGGGGTTGGAAACACCATATATTTT. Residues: CASGLVPGVGNTIYF.

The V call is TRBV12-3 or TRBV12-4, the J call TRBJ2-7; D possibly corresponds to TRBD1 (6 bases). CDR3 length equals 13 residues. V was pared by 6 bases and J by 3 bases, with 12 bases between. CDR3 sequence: CASRQTGRYEQYF. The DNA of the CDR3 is TGTGCCAGCAGACAGACAGGACGCTACGAGCAGTACTTC.

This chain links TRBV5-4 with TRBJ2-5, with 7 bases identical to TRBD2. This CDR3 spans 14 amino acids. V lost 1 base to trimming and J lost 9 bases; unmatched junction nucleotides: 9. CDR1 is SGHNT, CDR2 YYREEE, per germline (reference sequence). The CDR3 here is CASSLLGLEGAQYF. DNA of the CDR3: TGTGCCAGCAGCTTGTTAGGACTAGAAGGGGCCCAGTACTTC.

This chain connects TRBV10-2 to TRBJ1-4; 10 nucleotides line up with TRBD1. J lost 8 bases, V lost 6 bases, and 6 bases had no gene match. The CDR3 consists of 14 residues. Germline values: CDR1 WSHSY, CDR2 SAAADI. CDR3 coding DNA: TGCGCCAGCAGCTTCGACAGGGGGCGAGAAAAACTGTTTTTT. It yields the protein CASSFDRGREKLFF.

The CDR3 protein is CASSPTENYGYTF. The CDR3 bases are TGTGCCAGCAGCCCGACAGAGAACTATGGCTACACCTTC. The J gene is TRBJ1-2, the V gene TRBV7-9; the D gene is possibly TRBD1 (5 bases). Germline lookup yields CDR1 SEHNR and CDR2 FQNEAQ (reference sequence). The CDR3 is 13 residues long. Trimming removed 5 bases from V and 2 bases from J, with 9 bases in between. Looking up the rest from reference TRBV7-9 and TRBJ1-2 gives the full variable domain: DTGVSQNPRHKITKRGQNVTFRCDPISEHNRLYWYRQTLGQGPEFLTYFQNEAQLEKSRLLSDRFSAERPKGSFSTLEIQRTEQGDSAMYLCASSPTENYGYTFGSGTRLTVV.

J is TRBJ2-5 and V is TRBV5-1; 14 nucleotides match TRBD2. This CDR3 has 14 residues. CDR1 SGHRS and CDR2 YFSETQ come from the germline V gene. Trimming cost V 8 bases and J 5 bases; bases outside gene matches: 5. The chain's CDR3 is CASKGLAGGETQYF. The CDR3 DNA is TGCGCCAGTAAAGGACTAGCGGGAGGTGAGACCCAGTACTTC. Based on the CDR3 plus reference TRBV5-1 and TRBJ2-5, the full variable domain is KAGVTQTPRYLIKTRGQQVTLSCSPISGHRSVSWYQQTPGQGLQFLFEYFSETQRNKGNFPGRFSGRQFSNSRSEMNVSTLELGDSALYLCASKGLAGGETQYFGPGTRLLVL.

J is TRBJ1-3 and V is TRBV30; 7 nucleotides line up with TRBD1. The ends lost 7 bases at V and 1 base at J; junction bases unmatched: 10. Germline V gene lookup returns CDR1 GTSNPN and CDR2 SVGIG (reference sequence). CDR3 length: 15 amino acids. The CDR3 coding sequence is TGTGCCTACGCGACAGGGACGCTTTCTGGAAACACCATATATTTT. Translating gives CAYATGTLSGNTIYF.

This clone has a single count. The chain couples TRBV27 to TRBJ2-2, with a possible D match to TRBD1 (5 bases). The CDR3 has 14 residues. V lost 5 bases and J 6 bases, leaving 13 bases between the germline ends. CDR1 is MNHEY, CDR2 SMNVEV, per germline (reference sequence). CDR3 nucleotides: TGTGCCAGCAGTACGGACACGGGCGCCGGGGAGCTGTTTTTT. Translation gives CASSTDTGAGELFF.

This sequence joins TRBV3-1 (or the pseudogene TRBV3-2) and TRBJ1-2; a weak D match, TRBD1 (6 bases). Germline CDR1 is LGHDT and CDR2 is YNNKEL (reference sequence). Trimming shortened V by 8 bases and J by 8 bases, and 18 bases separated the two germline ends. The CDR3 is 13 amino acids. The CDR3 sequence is CASGLQGLEGYTF. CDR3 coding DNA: TGTGCCAGCGGATTACAGGGCTTGGAAGGCTACACCTTC.

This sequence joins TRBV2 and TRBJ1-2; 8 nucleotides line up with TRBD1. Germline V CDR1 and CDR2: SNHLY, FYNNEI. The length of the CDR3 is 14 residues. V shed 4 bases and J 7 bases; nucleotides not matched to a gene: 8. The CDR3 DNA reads TGTGCCAGCAGTGCCGGACAGGGCGTGAGTGGCTACACCTTC. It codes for CASSAGQGVSGYTF.

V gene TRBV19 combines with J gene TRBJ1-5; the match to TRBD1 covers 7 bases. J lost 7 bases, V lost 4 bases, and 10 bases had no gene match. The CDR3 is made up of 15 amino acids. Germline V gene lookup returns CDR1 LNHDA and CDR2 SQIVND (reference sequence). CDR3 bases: TGTGCCAGTAGTAACCAAGAGACAGGGAACCAGCCCCAGCATTTT. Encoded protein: CASSNQETGNQPQHF.

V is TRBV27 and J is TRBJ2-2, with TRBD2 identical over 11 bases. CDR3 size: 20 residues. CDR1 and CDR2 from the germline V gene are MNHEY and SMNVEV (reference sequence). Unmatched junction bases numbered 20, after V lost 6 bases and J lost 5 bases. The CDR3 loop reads CASSPHRGRLAGRFTGELFF. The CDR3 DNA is TGTGCCAGCAGCCCTCACCGAGGCAGACTAGCGGGAAGGTTTACCGGGGAGCTGTTTTTT.

CDR3 sequence: CASSIQDTQYF. The DNA for the CDR3 is TGTGCCAGTAGTATTCAAGATACGCAGTATTTT. The chain is built from TRBV19 and TRBJ2-3; no clear D gene. CDR1 and CDR2 from the germline V gene are LNHDA and SQIVND (reference sequence). V shed 3 bases and J shed 5 bases, with 3 bases lying between them. This CDR3 comprises 11 residues.

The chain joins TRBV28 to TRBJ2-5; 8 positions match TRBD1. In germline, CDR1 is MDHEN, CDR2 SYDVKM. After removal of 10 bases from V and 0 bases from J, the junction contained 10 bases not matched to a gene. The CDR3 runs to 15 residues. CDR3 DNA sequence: TGTGCCACCTCAGGGGGCGGGACGTACCAAGAGACCCAGTACTTC. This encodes CATSGGGTYQETQYF.

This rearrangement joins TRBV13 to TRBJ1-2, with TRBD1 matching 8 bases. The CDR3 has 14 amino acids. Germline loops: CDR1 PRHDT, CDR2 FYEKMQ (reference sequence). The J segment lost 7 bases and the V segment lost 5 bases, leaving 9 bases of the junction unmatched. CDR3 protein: CASSTSQGAGGYTF. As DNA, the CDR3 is TGTGCCAGCAGCACCTCGCAGGGGGCGGGTGGCTACACCTTC. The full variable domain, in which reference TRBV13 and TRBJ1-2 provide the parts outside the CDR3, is AAGVIQSPRHLIKEKRETATLKCYPIPRHDTVYWYQQGPGQDPQFLISFYEKMQSDKGSIPDRFSAQQFSDYHSELNMSSLELGDSALYFCASSTSQGAGGYTFGSGTRLTVV.

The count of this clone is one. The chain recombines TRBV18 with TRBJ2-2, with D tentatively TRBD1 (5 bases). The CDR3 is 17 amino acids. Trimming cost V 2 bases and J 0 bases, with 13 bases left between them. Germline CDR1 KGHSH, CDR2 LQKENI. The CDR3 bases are TGTGCCAGCTCACCAAGGGTCAGGGAAACGAACACCGGGGAGCTGTTTTTT. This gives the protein CASSPRVRETNTGELFF.

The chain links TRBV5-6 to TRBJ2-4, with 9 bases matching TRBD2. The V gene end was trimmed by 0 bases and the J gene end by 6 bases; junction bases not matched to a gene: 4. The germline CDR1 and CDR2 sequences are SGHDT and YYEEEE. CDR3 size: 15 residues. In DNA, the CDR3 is TGTGCCAGCAGCTTGGATAGCGGGAGAGGAAACATTCAGTACTTC. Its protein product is CASSLDSGRGNIQYF. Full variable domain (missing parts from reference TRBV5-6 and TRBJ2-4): DAGVTQSPTHLIKTRGQQVTLRCSPKSGHDTVSWYQQALGQGPQFIFQYYEEEERQRGNFPDRFSGHQFPNYSSELNVNALLLGDSALYLCASSLDSGRGNIQYFGAGTRLSVL.

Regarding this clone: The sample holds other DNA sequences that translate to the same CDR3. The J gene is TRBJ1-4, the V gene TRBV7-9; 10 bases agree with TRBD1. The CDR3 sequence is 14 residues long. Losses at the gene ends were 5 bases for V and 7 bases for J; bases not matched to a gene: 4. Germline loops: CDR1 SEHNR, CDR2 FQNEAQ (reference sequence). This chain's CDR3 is CASSLGQGPEKLFF. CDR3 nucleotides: TGTGCCAGCAGCCTGGGACAGGGGCCTGAAAAACTGTTTTTT. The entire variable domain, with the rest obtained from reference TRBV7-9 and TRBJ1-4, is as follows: DTGVSQNPRHKITKRGQNVTFRCDPISEHNRLYWYRQTLGQGPEFLTYFQNEAQLEKSRLLSDRFSAERPKGSFSTLEIQRTEQGDSAMYLCASSLGQGPEKLFFGSGTQLSVL.

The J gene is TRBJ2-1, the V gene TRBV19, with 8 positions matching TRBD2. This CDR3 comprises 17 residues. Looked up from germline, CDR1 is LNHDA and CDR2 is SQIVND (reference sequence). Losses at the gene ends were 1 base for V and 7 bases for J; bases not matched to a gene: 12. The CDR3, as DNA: TGTGCCAGTAGTATAGGCCCTCAGACTAGCGTTAGGAATGAGCAGTTCTTC. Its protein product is CASSIGPQTSVRNEQFF. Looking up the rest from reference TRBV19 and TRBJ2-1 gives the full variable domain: DGGITQSPKYLFRKEGQNVTLSCEQNLNHDAMYWYRQDPGQGLRLIYYSQIVNDFQKGDIAEGYSVSREKKESFPLTVTSAQKNPTAFYLCASSIGPQTSVRNEQFFGPGTRLTVL.

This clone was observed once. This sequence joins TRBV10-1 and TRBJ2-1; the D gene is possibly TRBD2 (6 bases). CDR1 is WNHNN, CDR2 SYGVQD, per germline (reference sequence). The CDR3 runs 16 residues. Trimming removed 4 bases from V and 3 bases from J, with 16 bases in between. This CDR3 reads CASSAAGSADYNEQFF. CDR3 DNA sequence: TGCGCCAGCAGTGCTGCCGGGAGTGCGGACTACAATGAGCAGTTCTTC.